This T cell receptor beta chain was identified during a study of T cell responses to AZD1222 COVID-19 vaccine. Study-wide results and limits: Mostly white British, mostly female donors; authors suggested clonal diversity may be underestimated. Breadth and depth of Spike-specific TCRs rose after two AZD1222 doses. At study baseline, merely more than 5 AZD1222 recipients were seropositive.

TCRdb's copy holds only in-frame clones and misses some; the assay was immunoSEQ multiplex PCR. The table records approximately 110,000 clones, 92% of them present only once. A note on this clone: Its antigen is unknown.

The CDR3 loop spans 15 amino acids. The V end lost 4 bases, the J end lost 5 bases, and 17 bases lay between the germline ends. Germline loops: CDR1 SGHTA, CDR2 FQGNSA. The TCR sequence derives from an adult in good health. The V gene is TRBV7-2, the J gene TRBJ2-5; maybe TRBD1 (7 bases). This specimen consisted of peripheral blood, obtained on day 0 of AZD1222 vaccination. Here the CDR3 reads CASSYQGGTRETQYF. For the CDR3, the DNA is TGTGCCAGCAGCTATCAGGGGGGAACGAGGGAGACCCAGTACTTC.